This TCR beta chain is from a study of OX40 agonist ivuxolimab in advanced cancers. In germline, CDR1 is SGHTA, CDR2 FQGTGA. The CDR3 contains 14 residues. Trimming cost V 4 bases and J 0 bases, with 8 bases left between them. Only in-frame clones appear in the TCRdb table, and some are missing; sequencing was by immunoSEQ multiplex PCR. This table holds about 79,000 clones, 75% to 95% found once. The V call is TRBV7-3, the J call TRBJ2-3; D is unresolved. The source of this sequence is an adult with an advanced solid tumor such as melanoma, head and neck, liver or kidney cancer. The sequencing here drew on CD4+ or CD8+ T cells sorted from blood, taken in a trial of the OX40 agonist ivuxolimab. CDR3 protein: CASSSDSSTDTQYF. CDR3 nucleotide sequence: TGTGCCAGCAGCTCCGACTCTAGCACAGATACGCAGTATTTT.